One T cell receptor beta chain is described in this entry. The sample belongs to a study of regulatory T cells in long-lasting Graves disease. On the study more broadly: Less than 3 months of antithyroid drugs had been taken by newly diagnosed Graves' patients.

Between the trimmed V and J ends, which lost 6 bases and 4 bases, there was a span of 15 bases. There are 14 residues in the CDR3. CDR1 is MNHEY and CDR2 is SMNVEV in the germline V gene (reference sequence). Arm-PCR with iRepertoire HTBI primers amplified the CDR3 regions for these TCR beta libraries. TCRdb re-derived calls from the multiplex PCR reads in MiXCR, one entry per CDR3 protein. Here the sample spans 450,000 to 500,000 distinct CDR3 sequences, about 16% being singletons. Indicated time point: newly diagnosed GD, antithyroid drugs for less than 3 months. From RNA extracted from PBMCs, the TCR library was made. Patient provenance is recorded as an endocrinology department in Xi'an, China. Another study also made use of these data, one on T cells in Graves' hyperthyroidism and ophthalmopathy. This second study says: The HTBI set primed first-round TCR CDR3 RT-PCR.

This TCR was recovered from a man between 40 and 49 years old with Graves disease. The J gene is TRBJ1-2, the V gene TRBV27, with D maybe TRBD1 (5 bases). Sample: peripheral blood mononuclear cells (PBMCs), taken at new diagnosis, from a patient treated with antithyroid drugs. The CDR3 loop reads CASRSLGEGYGYTF. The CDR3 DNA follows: TGTGCCAGCAGGTCTCTAGGGGAGGGCTATGGCTACACCTTC.